The 6 T cell receptor beta chains below were found in one sample sequenced in a study of cytomegalovirus exposure and HLA in healthy donors. Primers: 60 Vbeta forward and 13 Jbeta reverse. Measured with immunoSEQ multiplex PCR; TCRdb has only the in-frame clones, and not every one. In the table there are roughly 150,000 clones, approximately 80% of which are singletons. The specimen was PBMCs. The receptors stem from a woman between 40 and 50 years old in good health and CMV-seronegative.

The chain combines TRBV7-3 with TRBJ2-1, with 10 bases matching TRBD2. V shed 1 base, J shed 4 bases, and the junction held 1 base outside the gene matches. CDR1 and CDR2 from the germline V gene are SGHTA and FQGTGA. CDR3 size: 15 residues. DNA for the CDR3: TGTGCCAGCAGCTTAAAAGCGGGAGGGTACAATGAGCAGTTCTTC. It is translated as CASSLKAGGYNEQFF.

CDR3 bases: TGTGCCAGCAACGGGGACAGGACCACTGAAGCTTTCTTT. As protein: CASNGDRTTEAFF. The chain uses TRBV7-9 and TRBJ1-1; 8 nucleotides agree with TRBD1. The CDR3 extends over 13 amino acids. V was pared by 7 bases and J by 4 bases, with 5 bases of the junction left unmatched. Per germline, CDR1 SEHNR and CDR2 FQNEAQ (reference sequence).

The CDR3 DNA reads as TGTGCCAGCAGCCGAGCGGCGGGGACTAGCGGAACAGATACGCAGTATTTT. Encoded protein: CASSRAAGTSGTDTQYF. The chain joins TRBV7-2 to TRBJ2-3, with 11 positions matching TRBD2. The J segment lost 3 bases and the V segment lost 5 bases, leaving 10 bases of the junction unmatched. The CDR3 length is 17 residues. CDR1 and CDR2 from the germline V gene are SGHTA and FQGNSA.

The chain combines TRBV7-2 with TRBJ2-5; D is ambiguous. The DNA end favors TRBJ2-7, so the J call may be wrong. CDR3 size: 14 residues. Per germline, CDR1 SGHTA and CDR2 FQGNSA. The CDR3 DNA reads as TGTGCCAGCAGCTTAGTTCCGGGTCCCTACGAGCAGTACTTC. This translates into CASSLVPGPYEQYF.

A single count supports this clone. The J gene is TRBJ2-2, the V gene TRBV27; TRBD2 agrees at 13 bases. Germline CDR1 reads MNHEY; CDR2 reads SMNVEV (reference sequence). The CDR3 loop spans 16 amino acids. J lost 4 bases, V lost 7 bases, and 6 bases had no gene match. CDR3 loop: CASTSLAGGRTGELFF. CDR3 DNA: TGTGCCAGCACTTCACTAGCGGGAGGGCGCACCGGGGAGCTGTTTTTT.

The chain couples TRBV11-2 to TRBJ2-3, with a tentative D call TRBD2 (6 bases). The V end lost 2 bases, the J end lost 1 base, and 10 bases lay between the germline ends. The CDR3 sequence is 15 residues long. Germline CDR1 is SGHAT and CDR2 is FQNNGV. In nucleotides, the CDR3 is TGTGCCAGCAGCTTACTGGGACTCCGCACAGATACGCAGTATTTT. Encoded protein: CASSLLGLRTDTQYF.